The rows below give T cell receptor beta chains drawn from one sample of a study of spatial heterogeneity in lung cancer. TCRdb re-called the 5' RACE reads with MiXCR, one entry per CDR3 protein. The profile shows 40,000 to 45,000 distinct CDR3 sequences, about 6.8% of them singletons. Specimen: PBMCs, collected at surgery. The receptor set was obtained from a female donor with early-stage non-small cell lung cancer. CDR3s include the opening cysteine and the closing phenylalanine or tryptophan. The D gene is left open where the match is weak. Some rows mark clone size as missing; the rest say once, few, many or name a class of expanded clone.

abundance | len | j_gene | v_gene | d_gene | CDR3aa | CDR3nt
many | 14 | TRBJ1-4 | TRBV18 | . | CASSRPSEGEKLFF | TGTGCCAGCTCAAGGCCGTCGGAAGGTGAAAAACTGTTTTTT
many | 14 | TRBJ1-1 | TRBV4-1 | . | CASSQLYRGTEAFF | TGCGCCAGCAGCCAATTATATAGGGGGACTGAAGCTTTCTTT
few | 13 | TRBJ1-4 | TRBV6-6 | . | CASTAPPGEKLFF | TGTGCCAGCACGGCCCCCCCTGGAGAAAAACTGTTTTTT
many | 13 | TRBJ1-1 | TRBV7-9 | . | CASSPWTGTEAFF | TGTGCCAGCAGCCCCTGGACGGGCACTGAAGCTTTCTTT
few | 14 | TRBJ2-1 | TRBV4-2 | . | CASSQGAPGNEQFF | TGTGCCAGCAGCCAGGGGGCCCCCGGTAATGAGCAGTTCTTC
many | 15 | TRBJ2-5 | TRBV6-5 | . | CASSYDVGFQETQYF | TGTGCCAGCAGTTACGACGTTGGCTTCCAAGAGACCCAGTACTTC
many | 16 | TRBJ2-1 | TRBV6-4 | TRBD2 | CASSAGSGGAHNEQFF | TGTGCCAGCAGTGCTGGTAGCGGGGGGGCTCACAATGAGCAGTTCTTC
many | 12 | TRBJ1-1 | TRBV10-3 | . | CATTQGSTEAFF | TGTGCCACCACACAGGGATCCACTGAAGCTTTCTTT
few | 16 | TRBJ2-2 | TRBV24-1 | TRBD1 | CATSDPGQGNTGELFF | TGTGCCACCAGTGACCCGGGACAGGGGAACACCGGGGAGCTGTTTTTT
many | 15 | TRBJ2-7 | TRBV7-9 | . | CASSLVRRSPFEQYF | TGTGCCAGCAGCTTAGTTAGGCGCAGTCCGTTCGAGCAGTACTTC
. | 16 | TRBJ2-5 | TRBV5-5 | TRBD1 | CASSLGPGTAQETQYF | TGTGCCAGCAGCTTGGGACCCGGGACAGCACAAGAGACCCAGTACTTC
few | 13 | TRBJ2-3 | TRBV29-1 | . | CSVESRGADTQYF | TGCAGCGTTGAGTCCAGGGGCGCAGATACGCAGTATTTT
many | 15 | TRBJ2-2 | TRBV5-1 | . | CASSLVRGYTGELFF | TGCGCCAGCAGCTTGGTCAGGGGCTACACCGGGGAGCTGTTTTTT
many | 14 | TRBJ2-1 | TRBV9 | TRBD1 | CASSVVGGNNEQFF | TGTGCCAGCAGCGTAGTAGGGGGCAACAATGAGCAGTTCTTC
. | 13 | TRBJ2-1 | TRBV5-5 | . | CASSVGVYNEQFF | TGTGCCAGCAGCGTGGGGGTCTACAATGAGCAGTTCTTC
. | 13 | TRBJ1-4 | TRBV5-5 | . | CASSAGPGEKLFF | TGTGCCAGCAGCGCGGGACCTGGAGAAAAACTGTTTTTT
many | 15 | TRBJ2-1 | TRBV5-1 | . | CASSLDPRRDGPQFF | TGCGCCAGCAGCTTGGACCCGAGACGGGACGGGCCGCAGTTCTTC
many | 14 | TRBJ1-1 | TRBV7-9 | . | CASSSGDLLRGAFF | TGTGCCAGCAGCTCTGGGGACCTCCTCCGGGGAGCTTTCTTT
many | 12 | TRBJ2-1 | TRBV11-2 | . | CASSHSGVEQFF | TGTGCCAGCAGCCACTCCGGTGTTGAGCAGTTCTTC
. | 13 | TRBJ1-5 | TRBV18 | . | CASSPHSNQPQHF | TGTGCCAGCTCACCACATAGCAATCAGCCCCAGCATTTT
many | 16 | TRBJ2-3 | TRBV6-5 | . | CASSRSMGGPSDTQYF | TGTGCCAGCAGTCGCTCCATGGGGGGGCCATCGGATACGCAGTATTTT
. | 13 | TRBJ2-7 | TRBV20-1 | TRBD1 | CSAAGTGGYEQYF | TGCAGTGCTGCCGGGACAGGGGGCTACGAGCAGTACTTC
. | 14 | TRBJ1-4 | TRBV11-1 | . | CASSGRDRNEKLFF | TGTGCCAGCAGCGGCCGGGACCGGAATGAAAAACTGTTTTTT
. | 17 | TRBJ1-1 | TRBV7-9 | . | CASSSSVGRAYNTEAFF | TGTGCCAGCAGCTCTAGCGTCGGGAGGGCTTATAACACTGAAGCTTTCTTT
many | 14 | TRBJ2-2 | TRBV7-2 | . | CASSFEGGTGELFF | TGTGCCAGCAGCTTTGAGGGGGGAACCGGGGAGCTGTTTTTT
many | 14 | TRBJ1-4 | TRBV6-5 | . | CASSYSRVNEKLFF | TGTGCCAGCAGTTACTCCAGGGTTAATGAAAAACTGTTTTTT
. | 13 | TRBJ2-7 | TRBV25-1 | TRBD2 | CASTRGGSYEQYF | TGTGCCAGCACCCGGGGGGGTTCCTACGAGCAGTACTTC
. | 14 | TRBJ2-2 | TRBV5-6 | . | CASSQSPNTGELFF | TGTGCCAGCAGCCAATCGCCGAACACCGGGGAGCTGTTTTTT
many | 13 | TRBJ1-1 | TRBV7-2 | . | CASRTDLNTEAFF | TGTGCCAGCAGGACAGATTTGAACACTGAAGCTTTCTTT